These T cell receptor beta chains were read from a single sample in a study of blood T cell repertoires in COVID-19. Only in-frame clones appear in the TCRdb table, and some are missing; sequencing was by immunoSEQ multiplex PCR. The sample lists 250,000 to 400,000 clones; approximately 88% were seen once. Sequencing was carried out using peripheral blood. These receptors came from a woman in her twenties or thirties with COVID-19, enrolled during active disease. Both conserved end residues are part of each CDR3. D genes are given only for firm matches. Rows may omit the clone size; those that give it use once, few, many or a size class.

TRBV9	once	TRBD2	TRBJ2-1	CASSPGGGGTYNEQFF	TGTGCCAGCAGCCCTGGCGGGGGGGGTACATACAATGAGCAGTTCTTC
TRBV7-9	-	TRBD1	TRBJ2-1	CASSFRTGGFYEQFF	TGTGCCAGCAGCTTTAGGACAGGGGGCTTCTATGAGCAGTTCTTC
TRBV5-1	-	-	TRBJ1-2	CASSLPSGGVGYTF	TGCGCCAGCAGCCTCCCGAGCGGGGGCGTCGGCTACACCTTC
TRBV3-1/TRBV3-2	-	-	TRBJ1-6	CASSQEGNNSPLHF	TGTGCCAGCAGCCAGGAGGGCAATAATTCACCCCTCCACTTT
TRBV12-3/TRBV12-4	-	-	TRBJ1-5	CASSRGVQPQHF	TGTGCCAGCAGTAGGGGTGTTCAGCCCCAGCATTTT
TRBV7-9	-	TRBD1	TRBJ2-3	CASSSRTGNTDTQYF	TGTGCCAGCAGCTCCCGGACAGGTAACACAGATACGCAGTATTTT
TRBV2	-	-	TRBJ1-2	CASAERFYGYTF	TGTGCCAGCGCGGAACGGTTCTATGGCTACACCTTC
TRBV2	-	TRBD1	TRBJ1-2	CASRDDREQTYGYTF	TGTGCCAGCAGAGACGACAGGGAGCAAACGTATGGCTACACCTTC
TRBV3-1/TRBV3-2	once	-	TRBJ1-1	CASSHQNTEAFF	TGTGCCAGCAGCCACCAGAACACTGAAGCTTTCTTT
TRBV14	-	-	TRBJ1-2	CASSQDGVGYTF	TGTGCCAGCAGCCAAGACGGGGTTGGCTATACCTTC
TRBV6-5	once	-	TRBJ2-7	CASRSDISYEQYF	TGTGCCAGCAGATCGGACATCTCCTACGAGCAGTACTTC
TRBV2	few	-	TRBJ1-5	CASKGQVNQPQHF	TGTGCCAGCAAGGGGCAGGTCAATCAGCCCCAGCATTTT
TRBV7-2	-	-	TRBJ2-7	CASSLGGGPYEQYF	TGTGCCAGCAGCTTAGGAGGGGGTCCCTACGAGCAGTACTTC
TRBV18	-	-	TRBJ2-6	CASSPGPGQGSGANVLTF	TGTGCCAGCTCACCAGGGCCGGGGCAGGGGTCAGGGGCCAACGTCCTGACTTTC
TRBV30	-	-	TRBJ2-3	CAWSVLVVSDTQYF	TGTGCCTGGAGTGTACTGGTGGTCTCAGATACGCAGTATTTT
TRBV5-1	few	-	TRBJ2-2	CASSLFRDGELFF	TGCGCCAGCAGCTTGTTCCGGGACGGGGAGCTGTTTTTT
TRBV11-2	-	-	TRBJ2-4	CASSDQQGWGLAKNIQYF	TGTGCCAGCAGCGACCAACAGGGGTGGGGACTAGCCAAAAACATTCAGTACTTC
TRBV19	-	TRBD1	TRBJ1-4	CASSTQGQGPEKLFF	TGTGCCAGTAGCACCCAGGGACAGGGACCCGAAAAACTGTTTTTT
TRBV2	-	TRBD1	TRBJ1-4	CASTGDSSYNEKLFF	TGTGCCAGCACCGGGGACAGCTCTTATAATGAAAAACTGTTTTTT
TRBV5-1	few	TRBD1	TRBJ2-1	CASSIGTDYNEQFF	TGCGCCAGCAGCATCGGGACAGATTACAATGAGCAGTTCTTC
TRBV11-3	-	-	TRBJ2-3	CATRRGSTDTQYF	TGTGCCACCAGGCGGGGTAGCACAGATACGCAGTATTTT
TRBV7-9	-	-	TRBJ2-5	CASSLGSRETQYF	TGTGCCAGCAGCTTAGGGAGTAGGGAGACCCAGTACTTC
TRBV5-4	few	-	TRBJ2-5	CASSLAGRGQETQYF	TGTGCCAGCAGCTTGGCCGGTAGGGGCCAAGAGACCCAGTACTTC